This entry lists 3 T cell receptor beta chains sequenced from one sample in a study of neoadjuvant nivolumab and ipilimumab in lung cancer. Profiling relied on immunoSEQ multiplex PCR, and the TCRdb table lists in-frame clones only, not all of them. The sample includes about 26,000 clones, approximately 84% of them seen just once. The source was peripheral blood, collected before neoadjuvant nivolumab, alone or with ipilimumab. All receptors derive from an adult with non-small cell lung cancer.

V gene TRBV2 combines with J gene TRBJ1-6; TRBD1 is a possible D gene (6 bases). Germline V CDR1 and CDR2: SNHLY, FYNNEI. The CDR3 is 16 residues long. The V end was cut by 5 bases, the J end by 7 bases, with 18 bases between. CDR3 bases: TGTGCCAGCAGTCTACGGGGGGGGGCTGACAATTCACCCCTCCACTTT. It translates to CASSLRGGADNSPLHF.

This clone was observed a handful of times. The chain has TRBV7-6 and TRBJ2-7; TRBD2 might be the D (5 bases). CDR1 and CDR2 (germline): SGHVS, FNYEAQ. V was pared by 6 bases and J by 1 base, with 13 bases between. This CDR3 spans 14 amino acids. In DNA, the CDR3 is TGTGCCAGCAGTCAGGCGGGCGGATCCTACGAGCAGTACTTC. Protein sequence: CASSQAGGSYEQYF.

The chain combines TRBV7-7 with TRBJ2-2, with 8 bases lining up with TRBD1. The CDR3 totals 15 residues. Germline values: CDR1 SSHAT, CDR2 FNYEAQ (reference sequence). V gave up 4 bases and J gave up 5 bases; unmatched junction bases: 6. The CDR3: CASSSGQGRTGELFF. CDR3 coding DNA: TGTGCCAGCAGCTCCGGACAGGGTCGGACCGGGGAGCTGTTTTTT.